The following is a T cell receptor (beta chain) sequence with its context. Its antigen remains unidentified. Trimming removed 0 bases from V and 0 bases from J, with 3 bases in between. CDR3 length: 14 amino acids. Per germline, CDR1 SGHVS and CDR2 FQNEAQ. The source of the sample is a study of cytomegalovirus exposure and HLA in healthy donors. Study conclusions and caveats: Later analysis suggested most CMV-associated TCR beta chains were HLA-restricted. When a later analysis was performed, an Asian-associated ancestry cluster reportedly had fewer N-insertions than the approximately 690-donor mean. A list of 164 TCR beta chains associated with cytomegalovirus was given. Common viral pathogens seemed to be connected with several of the most significant clusters, according to a later analysis.

60 Vbeta and 13 Jbeta primers were used in PCR. Sequencing was performed with immunoSEQ multiplex PCR; in TCRdb, only in-frame clones are kept and a portion is missing. The table lists fewer than 200,000 clones, roughly 68% of them singletons. Sequencing was carried out using PBMCs. The receptor's source is a woman in her twenties or thirties in good health and CMV-seronegative. The chain uses TRBV7-8 and TRBJ2-1; D remains unclear. The DNA of the CDR3 is TGTGCCAGCAGCTTAGCTAGCTCCTACAATGAGCAGTTCTTC. It is translated as CASSLASSYNEQFF.